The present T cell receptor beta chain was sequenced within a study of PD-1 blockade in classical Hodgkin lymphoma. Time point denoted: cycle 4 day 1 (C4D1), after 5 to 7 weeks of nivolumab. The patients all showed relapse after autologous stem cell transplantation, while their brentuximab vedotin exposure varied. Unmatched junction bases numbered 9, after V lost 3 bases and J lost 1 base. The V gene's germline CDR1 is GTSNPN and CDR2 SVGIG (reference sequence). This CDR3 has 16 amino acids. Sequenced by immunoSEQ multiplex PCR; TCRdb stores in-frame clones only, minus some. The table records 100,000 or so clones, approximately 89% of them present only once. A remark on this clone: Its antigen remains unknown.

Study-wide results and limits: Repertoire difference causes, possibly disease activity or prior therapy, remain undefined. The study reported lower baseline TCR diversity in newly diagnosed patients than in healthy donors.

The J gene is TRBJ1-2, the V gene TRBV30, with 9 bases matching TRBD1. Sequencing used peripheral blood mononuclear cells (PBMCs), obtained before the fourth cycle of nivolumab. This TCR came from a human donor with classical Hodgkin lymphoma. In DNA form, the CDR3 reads TGTGCCTGGAGAGGGACAGGGAGAGAGGGTAACTATGGCTACACCTTC. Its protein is CAWRGTGREGNYGYTF.